The clone carrying this TCR beta chain was observed a handful of times. Repertoires were generated with immunoSEQ multiplex PCR, while TCRdb's copy carries only in-frame clones and drops some. The data contain about 80,000 clones, 78% of them singletons. The data are from a study of blood T cell repertoires in COVID-19. The germline gives CDR1 KGHDR, CDR2 SFDVKD. V was clipped by 4 bases and J by 8 bases; unmatched bases: 10. The CDR3 length is 16 residues. The receptor comes from a human donor in a cohort sampled during active COVID-19. Material: peripheral blood. The gene calls are TRBV24-1 and TRBJ2-1, with TRBD2 matching 10 bases. The CDR3 sequence is CATSDFLAGDLDEQFF. The CDR3 DNA sequence: TGTGCCACCAGTGACTTCCTAGCGGGAGATTTAGATGAGCAGTTCTTC.